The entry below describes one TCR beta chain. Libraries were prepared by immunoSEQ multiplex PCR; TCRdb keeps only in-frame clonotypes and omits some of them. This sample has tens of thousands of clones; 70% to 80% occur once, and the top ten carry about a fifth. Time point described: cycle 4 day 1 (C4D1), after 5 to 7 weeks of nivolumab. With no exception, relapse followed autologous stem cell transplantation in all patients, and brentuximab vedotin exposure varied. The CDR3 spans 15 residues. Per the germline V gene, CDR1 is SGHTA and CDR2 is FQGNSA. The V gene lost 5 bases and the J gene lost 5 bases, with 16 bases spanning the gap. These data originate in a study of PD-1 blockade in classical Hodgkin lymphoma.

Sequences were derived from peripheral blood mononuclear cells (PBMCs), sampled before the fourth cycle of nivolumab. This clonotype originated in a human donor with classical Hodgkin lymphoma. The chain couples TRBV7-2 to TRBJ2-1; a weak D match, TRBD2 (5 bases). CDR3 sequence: CASSRWASPNNEQFF. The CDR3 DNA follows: TGTGCCAGCAGCCGATGGGCTAGCCCCAACAATGAGCAGTTCTTC.